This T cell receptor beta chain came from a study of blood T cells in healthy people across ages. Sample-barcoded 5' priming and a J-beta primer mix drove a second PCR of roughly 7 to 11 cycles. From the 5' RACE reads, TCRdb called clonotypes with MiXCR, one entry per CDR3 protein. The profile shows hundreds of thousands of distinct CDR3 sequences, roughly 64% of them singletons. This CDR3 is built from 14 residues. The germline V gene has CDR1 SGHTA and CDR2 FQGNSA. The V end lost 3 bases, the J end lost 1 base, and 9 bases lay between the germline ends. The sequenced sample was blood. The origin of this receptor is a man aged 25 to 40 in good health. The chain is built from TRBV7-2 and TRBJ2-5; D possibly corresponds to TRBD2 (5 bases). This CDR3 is CASSLVRGQETQYF. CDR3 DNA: TGTGCCAGCAGCTTGGTACGGGGCCAAGAGACCCAGTACTTC.